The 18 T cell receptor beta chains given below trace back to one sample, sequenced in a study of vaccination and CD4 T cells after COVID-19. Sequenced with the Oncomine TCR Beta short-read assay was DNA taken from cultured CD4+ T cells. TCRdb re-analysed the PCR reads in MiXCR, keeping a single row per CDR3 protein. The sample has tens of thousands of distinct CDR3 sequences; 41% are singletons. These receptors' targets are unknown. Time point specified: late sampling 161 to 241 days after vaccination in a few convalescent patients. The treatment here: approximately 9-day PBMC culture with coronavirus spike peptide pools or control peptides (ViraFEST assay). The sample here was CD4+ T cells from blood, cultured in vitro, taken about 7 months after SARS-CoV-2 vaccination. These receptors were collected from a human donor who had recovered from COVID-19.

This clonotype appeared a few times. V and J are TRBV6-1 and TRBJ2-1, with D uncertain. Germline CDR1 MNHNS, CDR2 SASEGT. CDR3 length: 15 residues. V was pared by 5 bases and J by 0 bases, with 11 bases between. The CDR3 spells CASSRPSSSYNEQFF. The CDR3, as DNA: TGTGCCAGCAGTCGTCCGTCTAGCTCCTACAATGAGCAGTTCTTC.

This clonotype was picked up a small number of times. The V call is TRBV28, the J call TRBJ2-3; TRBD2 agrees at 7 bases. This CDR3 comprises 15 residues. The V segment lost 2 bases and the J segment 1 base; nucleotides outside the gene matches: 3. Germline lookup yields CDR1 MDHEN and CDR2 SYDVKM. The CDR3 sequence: CASSLGLAGTDTQYF. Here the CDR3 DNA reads TGTGCCAGCAGTTTAGGTCTAGCGGGCACAGATACGCAGTATTTT.

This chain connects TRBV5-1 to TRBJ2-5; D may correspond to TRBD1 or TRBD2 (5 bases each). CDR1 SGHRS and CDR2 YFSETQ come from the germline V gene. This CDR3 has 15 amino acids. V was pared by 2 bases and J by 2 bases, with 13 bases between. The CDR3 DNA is TGCGCCAGCAGCTTAACTACGTGGGGGCAAGAGACCCAGTACTTC. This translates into CASSLTTWGQETQYF. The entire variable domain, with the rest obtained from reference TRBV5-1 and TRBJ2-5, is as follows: KAGVTQTPRYLIKTRGQQVTLSCSPISGHRSVSWYQQTPGQGLQFLFEYFSETQRNKGNFPGRFSGRQFSNSRSEMNVSTLELGDSALYLCASSLTTWGQETQYFGPGTRLLVL.

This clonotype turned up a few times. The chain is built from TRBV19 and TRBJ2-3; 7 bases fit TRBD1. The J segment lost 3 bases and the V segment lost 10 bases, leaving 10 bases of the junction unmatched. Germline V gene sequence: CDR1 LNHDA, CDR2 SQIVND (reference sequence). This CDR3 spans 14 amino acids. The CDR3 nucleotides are TGTGCCACCCACCCCGACAGGGCGACAGATACGCAGTATTTT. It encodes CATHPDRATDTQYF.

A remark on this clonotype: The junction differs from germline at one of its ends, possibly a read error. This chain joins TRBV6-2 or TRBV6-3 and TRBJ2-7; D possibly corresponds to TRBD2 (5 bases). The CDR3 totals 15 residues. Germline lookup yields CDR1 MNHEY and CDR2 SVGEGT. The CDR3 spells CVSSGHGGWSYEQYF. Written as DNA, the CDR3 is TGTGTCAGCAGCGGCCACGGTGGATGGTCCTACGAGCAGTACTTC.

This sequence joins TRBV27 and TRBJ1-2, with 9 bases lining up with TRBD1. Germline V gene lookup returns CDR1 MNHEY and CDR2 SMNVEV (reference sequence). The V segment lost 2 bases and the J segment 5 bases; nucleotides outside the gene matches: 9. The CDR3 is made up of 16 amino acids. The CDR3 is CASSLVGTGGGYGYTF. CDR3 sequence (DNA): TGTGCCAGCAGTTTAGTCGGAACAGGGGGCGGGTATGGCTACACCTTC.

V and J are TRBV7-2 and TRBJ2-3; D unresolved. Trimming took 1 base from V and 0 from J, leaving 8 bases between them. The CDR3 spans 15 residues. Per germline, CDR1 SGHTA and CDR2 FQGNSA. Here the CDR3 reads CASSLGGPSTDTQYF. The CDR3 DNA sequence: TGTGCCAGCAGCTTAGGTGGACCGAGCACAGATACGCAGTATTTT.

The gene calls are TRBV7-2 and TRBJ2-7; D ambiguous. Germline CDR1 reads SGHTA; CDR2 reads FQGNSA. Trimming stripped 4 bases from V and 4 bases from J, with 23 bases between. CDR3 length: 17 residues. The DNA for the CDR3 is TGTGCCAGCAGCTCGCCCTTGGGAAGAAGGTACGAATACGAGCAGTACTTC. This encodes CASSSPLGRRYEYEQYF. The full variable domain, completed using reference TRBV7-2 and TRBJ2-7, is GAGVSQSPSNKVTEKGKDVELRCDPISGHTALYWYRQSLGQGLEFLIYFQGNSAPDKSGLPSDRFSAERTGGSVSTLTIQRTQQEDSAVYLCASSSPLGRRYEYEQYFGPGTRLTVT.

For the CDR3, the DNA is TGTGCCAGCAGTGCCACCTTTAACTATGGCTACACCTTC. Residues: CASSATFNYGYTF. V is TRBV6-1 and J is TRBJ1-2; the D is unclear. Germline V gene data show CDR1 as MNHNS and CDR2 as SASEGT. The CDR3 totals 13 residues. V was cut by 4 bases and J by 1 base, with 7 bases left in between.

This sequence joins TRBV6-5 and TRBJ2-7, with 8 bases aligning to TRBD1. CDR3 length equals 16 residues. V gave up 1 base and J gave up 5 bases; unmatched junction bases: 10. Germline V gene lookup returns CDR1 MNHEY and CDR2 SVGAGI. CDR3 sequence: CASSYYSGQGTHEQYF. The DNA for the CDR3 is TGTGCCAGCAGTTACTACTCCGGACAGGGAACCCACGAGCAGTACTTC.

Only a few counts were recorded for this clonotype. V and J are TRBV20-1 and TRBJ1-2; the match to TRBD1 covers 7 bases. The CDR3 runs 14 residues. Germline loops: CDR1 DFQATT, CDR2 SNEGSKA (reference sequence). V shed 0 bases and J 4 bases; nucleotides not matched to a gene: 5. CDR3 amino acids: CSARERDSIYGYTF. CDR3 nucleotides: TGCAGTGCTAGAGAAAGGGACAGCATCTATGGCTACACCTTC.

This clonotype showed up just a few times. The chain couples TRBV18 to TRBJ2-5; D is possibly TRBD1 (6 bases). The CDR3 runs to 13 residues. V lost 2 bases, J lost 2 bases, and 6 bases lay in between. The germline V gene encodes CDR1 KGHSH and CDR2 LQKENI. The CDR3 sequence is CASSPDRQETQYF. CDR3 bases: TGTGCCAGCTCACCAGACAGGCAAGAGACCCAGTACTTC.

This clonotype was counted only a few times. CDR3 bases: TGTGCCAGTACCCCTCGGATCTACGAGCAGTACTTC. It translates to CASTPRIYEQYF. The chain has TRBV19 and TRBJ2-7; D gene ambiguous. The CDR3 loop spans 12 amino acids. The germline gives CDR1 LNHDA, CDR2 SQIVND (reference sequence). V dropped 7 bases and J dropped 3 bases, with 10 bases sitting between them.

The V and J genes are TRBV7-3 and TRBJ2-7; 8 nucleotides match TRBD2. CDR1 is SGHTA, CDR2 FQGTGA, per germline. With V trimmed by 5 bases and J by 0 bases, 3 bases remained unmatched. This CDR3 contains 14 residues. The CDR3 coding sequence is TGTGCCAGCAGCCGGGGGGGCAGCTCCTACGAGCAGTACTTC. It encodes CASSRGGSSYEQYF.

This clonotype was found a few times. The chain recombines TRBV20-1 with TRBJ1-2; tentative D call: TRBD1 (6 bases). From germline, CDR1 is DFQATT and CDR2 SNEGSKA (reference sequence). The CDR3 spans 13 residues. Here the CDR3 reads CSALRDMNIGYTF. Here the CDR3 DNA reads TGCAGCGCCCTCCGGGACATGAATATTGGCTACACCTTC.

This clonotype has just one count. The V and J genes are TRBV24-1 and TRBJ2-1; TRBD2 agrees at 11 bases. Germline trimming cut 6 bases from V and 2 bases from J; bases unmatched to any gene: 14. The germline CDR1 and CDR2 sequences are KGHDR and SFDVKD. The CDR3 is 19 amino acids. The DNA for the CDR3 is TGTGCCACCAGTTTGGCAGGGACTAGCGGATGGGCTACCTACAATGAGCAGTTCTTC. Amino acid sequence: CATSLAGTSGWATYNEQFF.

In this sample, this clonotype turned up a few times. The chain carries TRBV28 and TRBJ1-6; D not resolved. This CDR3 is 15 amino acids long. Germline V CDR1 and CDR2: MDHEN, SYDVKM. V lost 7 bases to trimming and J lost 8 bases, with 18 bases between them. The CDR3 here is CASTTIPSSYSPLHF. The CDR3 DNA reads TGTGCCAGCACAACGATCCCGAGCTCCTATTCACCCCTCCACTTT.

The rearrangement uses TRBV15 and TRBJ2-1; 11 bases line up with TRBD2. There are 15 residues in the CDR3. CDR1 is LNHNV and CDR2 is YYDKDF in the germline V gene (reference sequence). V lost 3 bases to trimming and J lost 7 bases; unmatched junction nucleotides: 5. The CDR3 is CATSSTSGSWNEQFF. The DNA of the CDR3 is TGTGCCACCAGCAGCACTAGCGGGAGTTGGAATGAGCAGTTCTTC.